This paragraph covers one T cell receptor beta chain sequence. The data originate from a study of blood T cell repertoires in COVID-19. Study at large: T cells, B-cell-depleted T cells, or PBMCs supplied cDNA or gDNA.

Data came from immunoSEQ multiplex PCR; TCRdb stores just in-frame clones and leaves some out. The sample lists approximately 100,000 clones; approximately 88% were seen once. The CDR3 has 15 amino acids. Per the germline V gene, CDR1 is SGDLS and CDR2 is YYNGEE. V gave up 7 bases and J gave up 3 bases, with 17 bases separating them. The chain has TRBV9 and TRBJ1-3; D possibly corresponds to TRBD1 (6 bases). This clonotype was sampled from a man in his sixties with acute or convalescent COVID-19. The specimen was peripheral blood. The CDR3 bases are TGTGCCAGCTCGCAGGGGTTGGGGCTTGGAAACACCATATATTTT. Amino acid sequence: CASSQGLGLGNTIYF.